The 13 T cell receptor beta chains in this list originate from one sample, sequenced in a study of blood T cell repertoires in COVID-19 (dated by TCRdb to the early 2020s). The method behind the library was the immunoSEQ multiplex PCR assay. The table was pulled from immuneACCESS by TCRdb, which kept in-frame rearrangements only. Such tables lose some clones; where checked, under half of the loss comes from unresolved V genes, and the rest has no known cause. This sample gives about 440,000 clones in total; around 90% of them show up just once. Under 0.7% of the sample is held by the ten biggest clonotypes. The sequenced sample was PBMCs or T cells enriched from blood (not recorded which). The receptors come from a young man who had recovered from COVID-19.

The chain combines TRBV3-1 (or the pseudogene TRBV3-2) with TRBJ1-2, with a tentative D call TRBD1 (5 bases). Germline loops: CDR1 LGHDT, CDR2 YNNKEL (reference sequence). Trimming shortened V by 7 bases and J by 4 bases, and 7 bases separated the two germline ends. CDR3 length: 11 residues. The CDR3 protein is CASTGGYGYTF. Here the CDR3 DNA reads TGTGCCAGCACCGGGGGCTATGGCTACACCTTC.

About this clone: The same CDR3 also results from other DNA sequences found in this sample. J is TRBJ1-2 and V is TRBV3-1 (or the pseudogene TRBV3-2); 8 bases map to TRBD1. Looked up from germline, CDR1 is LGHDT and CDR2 is YNNKEL (reference sequence). The V segment lost 1 base and the J segment 4 bases; nucleotides outside the gene matches: 2. CDR3 length: 14 amino acids. The CDR3 DNA reads TGTGCCAGCAGCCAAGGTGGACAGGGCTATGGCTACACCTTC. Translated, it gives CASSQGGQGYGYTF.

V is TRBV6-5 and J is TRBJ2-7; 11 bases line up with TRBD1. The length of the CDR3 is 13 residues. Germline trimming cut 8 bases from V and 7 bases from J; bases unmatched to any gene: 7. The germline V gene encodes CDR1 MNHEY and CDR2 SVGAGI. DNA for the CDR3: TGTGCCAGCTCGCGGACAGGGGGCTTTGAGCAGTACTTC. Translating gives CASSRTGGFEQYF.

This chain joins TRBV4-1 and TRBJ2-7; D may be TRBD1 (6 bases). This CDR3 region has 15 residues. Germline V CDR1 and CDR2: MGHRA, YSYEKL. Trimming cost V 4 bases and J 3 bases, with 16 bases left between them. CDR3 nucleotides: TGCGCCAGCAGCCCAATGGAGGCAGGGGACTACGAGCAGTACTTC. It yields the protein CASSPMEAGDYEQYF.

V usage is TRBV7-8 and J usage is TRBJ1-1; 7 bases agree with TRBD1. The trim removed 4 bases at V and 4 bases at J, leaving 15 bases unmatched. CDR3 length equals 17 residues. Germline V lookup: CDR1 SGHVS, CDR2 FQNEAQ. CDR3: CASSSAQRQGQATEAFF. The CDR3 nucleotides are TGTGCCAGCAGCTCAGCGCAAAGACAGGGACAAGCCACTGAAGCTTTCTTT.

CDR3 sequence: CASSEQAGGLHTQYF. The DNA of the CDR3 is TGTGCCAGCAGTGAACAGGCGGGAGGTCTACATACGCAGTATTTT. V is TRBV2 and J is TRBJ2-3; 8 bases are shared with TRBD2. Trimming removed 2 bases from V and 7 bases from J; junction bases left unmatched: 8. Germline V gene data show CDR1 as SNHLY and CDR2 as FYNNEI. CDR3 length: 15 amino acids.

In regard to this clone: In the same sample, other DNA sequences code for this CDR3. This sequence joins TRBV18 and TRBJ2-5; D is perhaps TRBD2 (6 bases). CDR3 length: 13 residues. Germline V gene sequence: CDR1 KGHSH, CDR2 LQKENI. Trimming pared 3 bases from V and 5 bases from J, leaving 10 bases between. This CDR3 is CASSPRGGETQYF. CDR3 coding DNA: TGTGCCAGCTCACCGCGGGGTGGGGAGACCCAGTACTTC. Drawing the rest from reference TRBV18 and TRBJ2-5, the complete variable domain is NAGVMQNPRHLVRRRGQEARLRCSPMKGHSHVYWYRQLPEEGLKFMVYLQKENIIDESGMPKERFSAEFPKEGPSILRIQQVVRGDSAAYFCASSPRGGETQYFGPGTRLLVL.

The genes are TRBV19 and TRBJ2-1; 7 bases are a match to TRBD2. The J segment lost 2 bases and the V segment lost 6 bases, leaving 7 bases of the junction unmatched. The CDR3 totals 15 residues. Germline V gives CDR1 LNHDA, CDR2 SQIVND (reference sequence). The CDR3 nucleotides are TGTGCCAGTAGGAGGGAGCGGGGACCCTACAATGAGCAGTTCTTC. Translated, it gives CASRRERGPYNEQFF.

This chain uses TRBV19 with TRBJ2-1; 11 nucleotides align to TRBD2. The CDR3 contains 15 residues. Germline CDR1 reads LNHDA; CDR2 reads SQIVND (reference sequence). Losses at the gene ends were 5 bases for V and 7 bases for J; bases not matched to a gene: 7. The DNA for the CDR3 is TGTGCCAGTAGTCCCACTAGCGGGGGCCAGAATGAGCAGTTCTTC. This sequence encodes CASSPTSGGQNEQFF.

This chain joins TRBV10-3 and TRBJ2-1, with 10 bases matching TRBD2. CDR3 length: 14 residues. Germline-derived CDR1 and CDR2 are ENHRY and SYGVKD. Unmatched junction bases numbered 3, after V lost 5 bases and J lost 5 bases. The chain's CDR3 is CAISSSGGDNEQFF. For the CDR3, the DNA is TGTGCCATCAGTTCGAGCGGGGGGGACAATGAGCAGTTCTTC.

The chain has TRBV14 and TRBJ1-2; TRBD1 matches 11 bases. Trimming cost V 4 bases and J 8 bases; bases outside gene matches: 6. The CDR3 is 14 residues long. The germline V gene has CDR1 SGHDN and CDR2 FVKESK. In nucleotides, the CDR3 is TGTGCCAGCAGCCCACCGGGACAGGGGGGAGGCTACACCTTC. This sequence encodes CASSPPGQGGGYTF.

J is TRBJ1-2 and V is TRBV4-1; possible D gene TRBD1, 5 bases. Germline V gives CDR1 MGHRA, CDR2 YSYEKL. Trimming pared 4 bases from V and 5 bases from J, leaving 11 bases between. The CDR3 is made up of 13 amino acids. The CDR3 region is CASSRPGLYGYTF. The CDR3 DNA reads TGCGCCAGCAGCCGCCCAGGGTTGTATGGCTACACCTTC.

This sequence joins TRBV3-1 (or the pseudogene TRBV3-2) and TRBJ1-1; 9 nucleotides agree with TRBD1. V lost 5 bases, J lost 0 bases, and 13 bases stayed unmatched. The CDR3 sequence is 18 residues long. Germline CDR1 reads LGHDT; CDR2 reads YNNKEL (reference sequence). The CDR3 nucleotides read TGTGCCAGCAGCTCTCGTCCCGGGACAGGGTACATGAACACTGAAGCTTTCTTT. The encoded protein is CASSSRPGTGYMNTEAFF.